The following is a T cell receptor beta chain sequence with its context. With V trimmed by 4 bases and J by 6 bases, 11 bases remained unmatched. The CDR3 covers 15 residues. The germline V gene has CDR1 SGDLS and CDR2 YYNGEE. This record comes from a study of blood T cell repertoires in COVID-19. Libraries were prepared by immunoSEQ multiplex PCR; TCRdb keeps only in-frame clonotypes and omits some of them. The sample consists of about 52,000 clones, around four fifths of them appearing once. The sample consisted of peripheral blood. The genes are TRBV9 and TRBJ2-7; TRBD1 matches at 9 bases. The sequence came from a man in his 70s with active COVID-19. In nucleotides, the CDR3 is TGTGCCAGCAGCCCCGACGGACAGGGGAAGCGCGAGCAGTACTTC. Encoded protein: CASSPDGQGKREQYF.